This TCR beta chain was identified in a study of T cell clonotyping in hematopoietic cell transplantation. The CDR3 has 14 residues. CDR1 is MNHEY and CDR2 is SMNVEV in the germline V gene (reference sequence). Between the trimmed V and J ends, which lost 7 bases and 3 bases, there was a span of 15 bases. In its sample, this clone was seen once. Only in-frame clones appear in the TCRdb table, and some are missing; sequencing was by immunoSEQ multiplex PCR. The sample records 7,500 to 9,500 clones, 81% being singletons. Sequenced material: peripheral blood mononuclear cells, taken 180 days after allogeneic stem cell transplant. This receptor was identified in a female patient aged 50 to 65 who had an allogeneic stem cell transplant from an unrelated donor, so the T cells may come from the graft donor. Some clones in this sample may be carry-over from other donors' samples. This chain uses TRBV27 with TRBJ1-2, with D perhaps TRBD1 (5 bases). CDR3 DNA sequence: TGTGCCAGCAAATCCGCGGGGCGCGACTATGGCTACACCTTC. Protein sequence: CASKSAGRDYGYTF.